The present entry profiles one T cell receptor (beta chain) with its context. A clone one base away is much larger, so this may be a read error. The source of the sample is a study of prognosis after radiotherapy for stage I lung cancer. About the research overall: Seven patients had squamous cell carcinoma and about a dozen had adenocarcinoma. Distant metastasis occurred in a few patients at a median of roughly 7 months after radiotherapy, while approximately 15 showed no significant progression.

The CDR3 is 13 residues long. Trimming took 4 bases from V and 5 from J, leaving 11 bases between them. Looked up from germline, CDR1 is MNHEY and CDR2 is SVGEGT. From genomic DNA, TCR beta CDR3 was amplified by two-round multiplex PCR. Primers specific to each TRBV and TRBJ gene were used in first-round PCR. TCRdb re-derived calls from the multiplex PCR reads in MiXCR, one entry per CDR3 protein. In the table there are some 28,000 distinct CDR3 sequences, around 30% of which are singletons. The source is a donor aged 50 or older with non-small cell lung cancer. The specimen comprised PBMCs, sampled before or after stereotactic body radiation therapy (not recorded which). The J gene is TRBJ1-2, the V gene TRBV6-2 or TRBV6-3; D is unclear. The CDR3 DNA follows: TGTGCCAGCAGTTTACAACAAAATTATGGCTACACCTTC. Amino acid sequence: CASSLQQNYGYTF.